This section outlines one T cell receptor beta chain sequence together with its context. It has no known antigen specificity. No quality values exist for individual bases; no much larger clone is one base distant. These data come from a study of graft-versus-host responses after intestinal transplantation (dated by TCRdb to about 2021). Concerning the study at large: Recipients received multivisceral, liver-intestinal, or isolated intestinal transplants. After intestinal transplantation, graft-versus-host and host-versus-graft alloreactive T cell clones were followed in the graft, circulation and bone marrow using bulk TCR-beta CDR3 sequencing. Alloreactive clones were identified by sequencing pre-transplant mixed lymphocyte reaction products and comparing these products with unstimulated pre-transplant donor and recipient T cells. Anti-thymocyte globulin induction was given to all recipients, followed by maintenance tacrolimus and steroids for approximately three years. Donor T cell macrochimerism was defined as a peak of at least 4% donor T cells among recipient peripheral blood mononuclear cells. The cohort enrolled under 25 intestinal transplant recipients including one retransplant, and a few patients lacking pretransplant specimens were excluded. Rather than going through the commercial service, samples from a few later patients were sequenced in-house on an Illumina MiSeq and processed with MiXCR.

The time point label here, explained by the study, means: cells obtained before transplantation from donor or recipient. CD3+CD4+ and CD3+CD8+ populations were FACS-sorted from unstimulated pre-transplant donor and recipient cells taken from spleen or lymph nodes. Beyond this particular receptor, the publication reports: Conclusions were limited by the relatively low number and heterogeneity of intestinal transplant patients. Patients with donor T cell macrochimerism had high GvH to HvG T cell clonal ratios in their allografts. GvH clones were detected in recipient bone marrow, and some appeared earlier in ileal mucosa or blood, consistent with an intestinal mucosal origin. Early after transplant, declines in HvG clones were associated with peak levels of circulating GvH clones.

Library prep was done by the immunoSEQ multiplex PCR assay. In most patients, genomic DNA was isolated using the Qiagen DNeasy Blood and Tissue Kit and sent frozen to Adaptive Biotechnologies for TCR sequencing. For most patients, high-throughput TCR-beta CDR3 sequencing of genomic DNA was performed by Adaptive Biotechnologies. Processing in the source paper ran as follows. TCR sequencing data for some 19 patients were retrieved from Adaptive's ImmunoSEQ software; three other patients were processed with MiXCR and VDJtools. CD4 versus CD8 sorting errors were corrected by removing sequences found in both subsets at a frequency ratio below 5:1. CDR3 nucleotide sequences shared between donor and recipient were removed because their origin could not be assigned. At least 2-fold expansion over unstimulated cells and a minimum CFSE-low frequency of 0.002% (template counts) or 0.001% (read counts) were required for clones to be classified as alloreactive. Mappable clones were those detected in sequenced pre-transplant spleen, lymph node, or MLR CFSE-low populations of the donor or recipient. The cumulative frequency of alloreactive clones was calculated as a percentage of all sequences, weighted by copy number. The immuneACCESS repertoire file appears here via TCRdb, limited to in-frame rearrangements. These files lack a portion of the clones; in checked studies, under half of the deficit traces to unresolved V genes, and the cause of the others is not known. Clone size and the V and J calls come from that table; the DNA yielded D and trimming. This sample lists more than 80,000 clones; about four fifths were detected once. About 15% of the sample lies in the top ten.

This receptor was taken from a human donor who received an intestinal transplant. Here the sequenced sample was unstimulated CD8+ T cells sorted from spleen or lymph node cells, taken before intestinal transplant.

The DNA sequence is TGTGCCAGCAGTTACAGCACGGAATATGGCTACACCTTC. This translates into CASSYSTEYGYTF. This receptor chain uses TRBV6-5 and TRBJ1-2, with no confidently assigned D gene. Its CDR3 holds 13 amino acids, cysteine through phenylalanine. CDR3 DNA only is kept here, 39 bases in frame from base 1. CDR1 and CDR2 are drawn from the germline V gene: MNHEY, SVGAGI. V is cut by 2 bases and J by 5 bases, and the space between the germline ends is 9 bases.